Listed here are 8 T cell receptor beta chains from one sample, sequenced in a study of blood T cell repertoires in COVID-19. Clones were sequenced by immunoSEQ multiplex PCR, and TCRdb holds only the in-frame ones, with some missing. This sample has about 140,000 clones, with around four fifths found just once. The sequenced sample consisted of peripheral blood. These receptors came from a human donor in a cohort sampled during active COVID-19.

This rearrangement joins TRBV12-5 to TRBJ2-7; tentative D call: TRBD1 (5 bases). Trimming cost V 1 base and J 0 bases, with 22 bases left between them. The CDR3 contains 19 residues. Germline values: CDR1 LGHNT, CDR2 FRNRAP. The CDR3 region has the DNA TGTGCTAGTGGTTTGGCGGCCGGGTGGGGCCAGGGCCTCTCCTACGAGCAGTACTTC. Protein: CASGLAAGWGQGLSYEQYF.

The chain joins TRBV20-1 to TRBJ2-2, with a possible D match to TRBD2 (6 bases). The V gene lost 7 bases and the J gene lost 7 bases, with 16 bases spanning the gap. This CDR3 is built from 13 residues. Germline-derived CDR1 and CDR2 are DFQATT and SNEGSKA (reference sequence). The CDR3 DNA sequence: TGCAGTGTTAGTACGGGAGTGGGCGGGGAGCTGTTTTTT. This translates into CSVSTGVGGELFF.

This clone was observed a few times. V and J are TRBV5-4 and TRBJ1-1; D gene uncertain. This CDR3 is built from 17 residues. From germline, CDR1 is SGHNT and CDR2 YYREEE (reference sequence). The germline V and J ends were trimmed by 4 bases and 1 base, with 20 bases remaining between them. The CDR3 is CASSPAIGVSGNTEAFF. DNA of the CDR3: TGTGCCAGCAGCCCCGCGATCGGGGTCTCCGGGAACACTGAAGCTTTCTTT.

The table lists this clone with a count of one. This chain links TRBV2 with TRBJ2-1, with TRBD1 matching 7 bases. CDR3 length equals 13 residues. The V segment lost 8 bases and the J segment 1 base; nucleotides outside the gene matches: 2. The germline V gene has CDR1 SNHLY and CDR2 FYNNEI. CDR3 nucleotides: TGTGCCAGCGGACAGGCATCCTACAATGAGCAGTTCTTC. It translates to CASGQASYNEQFF.

The chain is built from TRBV5-1 and TRBJ2-5; no firm D call. This CDR3 is built from 15 residues. Germline lookup yields CDR1 SGHRS and CDR2 YFSETQ. V shed 0 bases and J shed 5 bases, with 14 bases lying between them. The CDR3 DNA is TGCGCCAGCAGCTTGGCTGGGCGAGTGGTCGAGACCCAGTACTTC. The encoded protein is CASSLAGRVVETQYF.

This clone was counted ten times or more. This chain joins TRBV2 and TRBJ1-5, with D possibly TRBD1 on 6 matching bases. CDR3 length equals 15 residues. The germline V gene has CDR1 SNHLY and CDR2 FYNNEI. Trimming took 6 bases from V and 0 from J, leaving 12 bases between them. The CDR3: CASSGQFYSNQPQHF. CDR3 DNA: TGTGCCAGCAGCGGACAGTTTTATAGCAATCAGCCCCAGCATTTT.

The chain links TRBV9 to TRBJ2-7; 8 bases are shared with TRBD2. Per germline, CDR1 SGDLS and CDR2 YYNGEE. Unmatched junction bases numbered 4, after V lost 2 bases and J lost 3 bases. The CDR3 has 14 amino acids. This CDR3 is CASSVSAGGYEQYF. The CDR3 DNA follows: TGTGCCAGCAGCGTGTCTGCGGGAGGCTACGAGCAGTACTTC.

The chain employs TRBV6-6 and TRBJ2-1, with 8 bases matching TRBD2. Germline trimming cut 5 bases from V and 6 bases from J; bases unmatched to any gene: 12. Germline CDR1 and CDR2: MNHNY and SVGAGI (reference sequence). The CDR3 totals 16 residues. The CDR3 DNA is TGTGCCAGCAGTCTCGGAGCTAGCGGGTTCTTCAATGAGCAGTTCTTC. Encoded protein: CASSLGASGFFNEQFF.